What follows are 2 T cell receptor beta chains derived from one specimen sequenced in a study of blood T cell repertoires in COVID-19. Libraries were prepared by immunoSEQ multiplex PCR; TCRdb keeps only in-frame clonotypes and omits some of them. Here the sample spans 200,000 to 250,000 clones, approximately 85% being singletons. Specimen: peripheral blood. These TCRs come from a woman in her fifties or sixties with active or convalescent COVID-19.

A word on this clone: One junction end disagrees with the germline gene, perhaps due to a read error. The chain joins TRBV6-1 to TRBJ2-3, with 7 bases fitting TRBD2. Germline assignment: CDR1 MNHNS and CDR2 SASEGT. The CDR3 covers 15 residues. CDR3 bases: TGTGCCAGCAGGGAAGAGCGGGGTGTCGCAGATACGCAGTATTTT. Translating gives CASREERGVADTQYF.

The chain couples TRBV5-5 to TRBJ1-6, with a possible D match to TRBD1 (5 bases). Germline V gene lookup returns CDR1 SGHKS and CDR2 YYEKEE (reference sequence). V was pared by 0 bases and J by 8 bases, with 9 bases between. This CDR3 is 14 amino acids long. In nucleotides, the CDR3 is TGTGCCAGCAGCTTGGAAGGGGCTTATTCACCCCTCCACTTT. Translation gives CASSLEGAYSPLHF.